These T cell receptor beta chains were read from a single sample in a study of CXCR3-negative and CXCR3-positive naive CD8 T cells. TCRdb re-called the 5' RACE reads and shows each CDR3 protein once, DNA omitted. The sample totals over 150,000 distinct CDR3 sequences. Sequencing was carried out using naive CXCR3+ CD8+ T cells from blood. All receptors come from a human donor in good health. Some clones in this sample may be carry-over from other donors' samples. Both conserved end residues are part of each CDR3.

V gene: TRBV28; J gene: TRBJ1-6; CDR3 protein: CASSQGTADNSPLHF
V gene: TRBV20-1; J gene: TRBJ1-2; CDR3 protein: CSARDRGRLTNYGYTF
V gene: TRBV27; J gene: TRBJ2-1; CDR3 protein: CASSLYLDSKFYNEQFF
V gene: TRBV11-2; J gene: TRBJ2-7; CDR3 protein: CASSLGTGAEQYF
V gene: TRBV29-1; J gene: TRBJ2-1; CDR3 protein: CSVTQTGKAYNEQFF
V gene: TRBV15; J gene: TRBJ2-1; CDR3 protein: CATSVPPGLDRNEQFF
V gene: TRBV7-9; J gene: TRBJ2-1; CDR3 protein: CASSPPAGQANEQFF
V gene: TRBV21-1; J gene: TRBJ2-4; CDR3 protein: CASSKGRRLGAKNIQYF
V gene: TRBV7-3; J gene: TRBJ2-7; CDR3 protein: CASSPTSRDRAHF
V gene: TRBV29-1; J gene: TRBJ2-5; CDR3 protein: CSVDQGLETQYF
V gene: TRBV12-3/TRBV12-4; J gene: TRBJ2-1; CDR3 protein: CASSLLGGNNEQFF